The clone carrying this TCR beta chain was counted only a few times. These data belong to a study of CD4+ T cells in melanoma. The CDR3 length is 12 residues. V was clipped by 4 bases and J by 8 bases, with 8 bases between them. The germline V gene encodes CDR1 PRHDT and CDR2 FYEKMQ (reference sequence). The data were produced by immunoSEQ multiplex PCR, yet TCRdb's version contains in-frame clones alone and is incomplete. The table includes 50,000 or so clones, roughly 87% detected once. The chain employs TRBV13 and TRBJ2-2; D uncertain. The sample comprised peripheral blood. This clonotype was obtained from a human donor with melanoma. This CDR3 reads CASSSFAGELFF. In nucleotides, the CDR3 is TGTGCCAGCAGCTCATTCGCGGGGGAGCTGTTTTTT.